This T cell receptor (beta chain) comes out of a study of beta chain features in type 1 diabetes. Expressed TCRB transcripts got sequenced, as all isolated RNA was reverse transcribed. This table comes from immunoSEQ multiplex PCR, and its TCRdb copy is limited to in-frame clones, with some not included. This repertoire shows 300,000 to 350,000 clones, about 14% found once; its top ten account for around 7%. Germline V gives CDR1 MNHNS, CDR2 SASEGT. The CDR3 covers 13 residues. Trimming pared 5 bases from V and 9 bases from J, leaving 15 bases between. The sample consisted of central memory CD4+ T cells from blood. This chain uses TRBV6-1 with TRBJ2-3; TRBD1 is a possible D gene (6 bases). The TCR sequence derives from a man aged 25 to 40 in good health. CDR3 loop: CASSRTGFETQYF. CDR3 in DNA: TGTGCCAGCAGTAGAACAGGGTTCGAAACGCAGTATTTT.